This note documents a single TCR beta chain sequence. The sample belongs to a study of T cell changes during pregnancy in multiple sclerosis. Produced via immunoSEQ multiplex PCR; TCRdb's table is partial and in-frame only. Among some 70,000 clones listed, approximately 92% were seen once. V lost 10 bases and J 3 bases, leaving 21 bases between the germline ends. CDR1 and CDR2 (germline): ENHRY, SYGVKD. The CDR3 has 15 residues. This sample comprised CD8+ T cells from peripheral blood mononuclear cells, obtained in the third trimester of pregnancy. The chain joins TRBV10-3 to TRBJ1-1, with D uncertain. This TCR was sampled from a female donor in good health, enrolled as a control in a pregnancy study. This CDR3 is CATKWNSGRDTEAFF. The CDR3, as DNA: TGTGCCACCAAGTGGAATAGCGGTAGGGACACTGAAGCTTTCTTT.